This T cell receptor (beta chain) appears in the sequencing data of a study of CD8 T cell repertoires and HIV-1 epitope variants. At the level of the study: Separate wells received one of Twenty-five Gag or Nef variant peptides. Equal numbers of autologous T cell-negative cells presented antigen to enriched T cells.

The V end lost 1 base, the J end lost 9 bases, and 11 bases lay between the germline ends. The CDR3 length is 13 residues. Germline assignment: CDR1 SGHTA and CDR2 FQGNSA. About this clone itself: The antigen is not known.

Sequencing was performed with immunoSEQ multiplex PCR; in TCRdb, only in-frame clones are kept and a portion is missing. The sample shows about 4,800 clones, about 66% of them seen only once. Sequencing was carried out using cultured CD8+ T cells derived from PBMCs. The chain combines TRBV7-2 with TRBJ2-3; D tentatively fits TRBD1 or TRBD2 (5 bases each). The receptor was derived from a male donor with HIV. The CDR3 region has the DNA TGTGCCAGCAGCTTAGACGGGGCCCAGACGCAGTATTTT. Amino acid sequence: CASSLDGAQTQYF.